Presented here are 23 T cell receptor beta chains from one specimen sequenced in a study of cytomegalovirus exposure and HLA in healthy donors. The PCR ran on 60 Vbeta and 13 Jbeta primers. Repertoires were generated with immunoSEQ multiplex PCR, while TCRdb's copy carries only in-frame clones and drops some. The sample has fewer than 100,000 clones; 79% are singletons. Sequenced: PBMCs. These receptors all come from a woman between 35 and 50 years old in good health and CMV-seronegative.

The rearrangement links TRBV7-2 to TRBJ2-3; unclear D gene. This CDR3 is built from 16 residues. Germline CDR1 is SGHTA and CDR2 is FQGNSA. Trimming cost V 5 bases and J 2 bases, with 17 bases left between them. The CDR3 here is CASSLRRQAYTDTQYF. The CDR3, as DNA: TGTGCCAGCAGCCTTCGCCGGCAGGCGTACACAGATACGCAGTATTTT.

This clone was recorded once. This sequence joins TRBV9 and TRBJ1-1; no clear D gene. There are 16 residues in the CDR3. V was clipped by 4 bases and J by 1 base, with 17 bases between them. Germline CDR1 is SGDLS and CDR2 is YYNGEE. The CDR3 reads CASSTLVPGRNTEAFF. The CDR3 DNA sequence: TGTGCCAGCAGCACATTAGTCCCGGGGAGGAACACTGAAGCTTTCTTT.

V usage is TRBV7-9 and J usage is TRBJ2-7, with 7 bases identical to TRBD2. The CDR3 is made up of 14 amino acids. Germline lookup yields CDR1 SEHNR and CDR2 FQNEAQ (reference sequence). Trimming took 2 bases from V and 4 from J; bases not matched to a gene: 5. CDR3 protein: CASSLPGLIYEQYF. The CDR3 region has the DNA TGTGCCAGCAGCTTACCGGGACTAATATACGAGCAGTACTTC.

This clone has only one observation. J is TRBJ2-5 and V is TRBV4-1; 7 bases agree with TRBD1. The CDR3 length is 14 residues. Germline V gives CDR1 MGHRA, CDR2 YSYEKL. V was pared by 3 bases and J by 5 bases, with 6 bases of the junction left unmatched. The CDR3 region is CASSQTGLGETQYF. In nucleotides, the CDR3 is TGCGCCAGCAGCCAGACAGGGCTGGGGGAGACCCAGTACTTC.

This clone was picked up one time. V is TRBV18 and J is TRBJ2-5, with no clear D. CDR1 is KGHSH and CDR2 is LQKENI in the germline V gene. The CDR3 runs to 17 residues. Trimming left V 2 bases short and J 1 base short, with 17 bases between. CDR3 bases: TGTGCCAGCTCACCATATTTGGGCGACGTTGGCCAAGAGACCCAGTACTTC. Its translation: CASSPYLGDVGQETQYF.

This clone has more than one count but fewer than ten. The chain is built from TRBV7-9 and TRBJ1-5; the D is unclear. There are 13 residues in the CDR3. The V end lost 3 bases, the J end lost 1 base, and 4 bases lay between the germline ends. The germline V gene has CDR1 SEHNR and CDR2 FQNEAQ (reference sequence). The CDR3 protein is CASSLESNQPQHF. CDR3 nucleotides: TGTGCCAGCAGCTTGGAGAGCAATCAGCCCCAGCATTTT.

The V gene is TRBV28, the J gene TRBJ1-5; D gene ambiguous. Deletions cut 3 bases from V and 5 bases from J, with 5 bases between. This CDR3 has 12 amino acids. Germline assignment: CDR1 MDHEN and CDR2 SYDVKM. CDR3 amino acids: CASSFYHQPQHF. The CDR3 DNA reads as TGTGCCAGCAGTTTCTATCATCAGCCCCAGCATTTT.

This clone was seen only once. The CDR3 DNA sequence: TGCGCCAGCAGCCTGGGCGGAGAGCAGTACTTC. It codes for CASSLGGEQYF. The chain is built from TRBV5-1 and TRBJ2-7; D not resolved. CDR1 is SGHRS, CDR2 YFSETQ, per germline. Trimming cost V 4 bases and J 7 bases, with 9 bases left between them. The CDR3 runs 11 residues.

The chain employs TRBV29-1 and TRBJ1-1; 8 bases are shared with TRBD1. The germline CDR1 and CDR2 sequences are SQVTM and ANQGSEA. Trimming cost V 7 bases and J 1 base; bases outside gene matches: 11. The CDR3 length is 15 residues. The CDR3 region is CSANGQGLKNTEAFF. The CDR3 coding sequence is TGCAGCGCCAATGGACAGGGACTAAAGAACACTGAAGCTTTCTTT.

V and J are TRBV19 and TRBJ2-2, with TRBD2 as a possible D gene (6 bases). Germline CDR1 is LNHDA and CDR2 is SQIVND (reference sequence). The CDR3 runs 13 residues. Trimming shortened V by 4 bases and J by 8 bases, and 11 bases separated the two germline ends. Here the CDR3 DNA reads TGTGCCAGTAGTACAGCCGGGGGTGGGGAGCTGTTTTTT. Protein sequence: CASSTAGGGELFF.

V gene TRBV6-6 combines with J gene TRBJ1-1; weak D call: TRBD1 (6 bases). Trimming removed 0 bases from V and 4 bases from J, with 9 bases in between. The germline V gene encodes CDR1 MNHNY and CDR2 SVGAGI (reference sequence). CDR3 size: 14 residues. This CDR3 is CASSYSRGSTEAFF. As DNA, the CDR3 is TGTGCCAGCAGTTACTCGAGGGGGAGCACTGAAGCTTTCTTT.

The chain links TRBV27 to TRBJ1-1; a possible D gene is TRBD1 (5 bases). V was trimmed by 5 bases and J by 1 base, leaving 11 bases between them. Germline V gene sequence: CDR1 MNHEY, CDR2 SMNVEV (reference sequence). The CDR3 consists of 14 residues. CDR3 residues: CASSRQTANTEAFF. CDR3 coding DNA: TGTGCCAGCAGTAGGCAGACAGCGAACACTGAAGCTTTCTTT.

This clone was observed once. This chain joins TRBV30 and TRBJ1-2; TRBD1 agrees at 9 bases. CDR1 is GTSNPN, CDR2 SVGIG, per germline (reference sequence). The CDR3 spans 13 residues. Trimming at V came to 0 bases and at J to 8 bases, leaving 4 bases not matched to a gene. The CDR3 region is CAWSVQGARGYTF. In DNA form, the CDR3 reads TGTGCCTGGAGTGTACAGGGGGCGCGGGGCTACACCTTC.

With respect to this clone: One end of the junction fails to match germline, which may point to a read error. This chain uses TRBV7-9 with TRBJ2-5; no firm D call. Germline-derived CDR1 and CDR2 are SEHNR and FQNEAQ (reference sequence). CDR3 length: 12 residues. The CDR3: CSSSLARTTQYF. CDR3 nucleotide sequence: TGTTCCAGCAGCTTGGCCCGTACCACCCAGTACTTC.

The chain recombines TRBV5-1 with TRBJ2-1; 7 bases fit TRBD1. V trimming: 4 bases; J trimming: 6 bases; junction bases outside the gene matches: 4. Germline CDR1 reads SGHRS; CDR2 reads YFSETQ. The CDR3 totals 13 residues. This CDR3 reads CASSQQGTNEQFF. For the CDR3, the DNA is TGCGCCAGCAGCCAACAGGGGACCAATGAGCAGTTCTTC.

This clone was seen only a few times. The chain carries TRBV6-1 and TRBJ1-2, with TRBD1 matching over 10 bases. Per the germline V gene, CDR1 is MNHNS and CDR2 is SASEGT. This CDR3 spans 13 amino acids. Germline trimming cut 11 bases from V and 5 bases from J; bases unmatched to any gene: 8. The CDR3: CAGQRDRGYGYTF. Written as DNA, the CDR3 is TGTGCCGGACAGAGGGACAGGGGATATGGCTACACCTTC.

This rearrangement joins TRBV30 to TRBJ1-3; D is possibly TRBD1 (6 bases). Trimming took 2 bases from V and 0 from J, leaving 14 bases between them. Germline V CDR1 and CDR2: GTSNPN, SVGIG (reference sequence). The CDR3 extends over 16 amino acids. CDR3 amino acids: CAWSWGGQSSGNTIYF. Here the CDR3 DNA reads TGTGCCTGGAGTTGGGGGGGCCAGAGCTCTGGAAACACCATATATTTT.

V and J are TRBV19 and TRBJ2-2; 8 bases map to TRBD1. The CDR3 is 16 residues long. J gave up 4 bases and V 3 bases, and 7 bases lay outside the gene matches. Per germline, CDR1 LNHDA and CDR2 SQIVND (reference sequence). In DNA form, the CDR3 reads TGTGCCAGTAGTATCCGTGGCAGGGGGCTCACCGGGGAGCTGTTTTTT. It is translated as CASSIRGRGLTGELFF.

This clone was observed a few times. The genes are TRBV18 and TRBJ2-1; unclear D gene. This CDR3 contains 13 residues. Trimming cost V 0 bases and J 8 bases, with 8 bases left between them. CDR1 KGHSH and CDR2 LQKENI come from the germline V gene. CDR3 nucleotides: TGTGCCAGCTCACCACCGGGCATGGATGAGCAGTTCTTC. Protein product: CASSPPGMDEQFF.

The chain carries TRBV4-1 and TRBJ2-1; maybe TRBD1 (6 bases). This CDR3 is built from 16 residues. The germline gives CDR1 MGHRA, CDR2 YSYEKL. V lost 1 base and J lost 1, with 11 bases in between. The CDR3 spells CASSQAIGQSYNEQFF. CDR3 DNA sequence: TGCGCCAGCAGCCAAGCAATCGGACAGTCCTACAATGAGCAGTTCTTC.

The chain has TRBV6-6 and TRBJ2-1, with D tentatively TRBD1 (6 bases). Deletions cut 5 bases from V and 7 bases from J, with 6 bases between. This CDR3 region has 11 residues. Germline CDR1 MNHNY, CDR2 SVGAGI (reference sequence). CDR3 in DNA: TGTGCCAGCAGTAGGGGGAATGAGCAGTTCTTC. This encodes CASSRGNEQFF.

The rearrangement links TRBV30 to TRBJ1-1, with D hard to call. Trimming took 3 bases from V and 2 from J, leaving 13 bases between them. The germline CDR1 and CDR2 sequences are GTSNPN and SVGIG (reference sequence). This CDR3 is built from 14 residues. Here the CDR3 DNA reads TGTGCCTGGAGGGGCCTGGGCCCTAACACTGAAGCTTTCTTT. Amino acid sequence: CAWRGLGPNTEAFF.

CDR3 sequence (DNA): TGTGCCTGGAGTGTAAGCCGTACTTCAACTAATGAAAAACTGTTTTTT. Translated: CAWSVSRTSTNEKLFF. This chain links TRBV30 with TRBJ1-4, with no clear D. CDR1 is GTSNPN and CDR2 is SVGIG in the germline V gene (reference sequence). Trimming took off 0 bases at V and 0 bases at J, with 11 bases between the two ends. This CDR3 contains 16 residues. The full variable domain, rest sourced from reference TRBV30 and TRBJ1-4, is SQTIHQWPATLVQPVGSPLSLECTVEGTSNPNLYWYRQAAGRGLQLLFYSVGIGQISSEVPQNLSASRPQDRQFILSSKKLLLSDSGFYLCAWSVSRTSTNEKLFFGSGTQLSVL.